Below, one TCR beta chain is given with its context. This clone's antigen is unknown. No base qualities exist here, and no much larger clone lies one base off it. This entry comes from a study of blood T cell repertoires in COVID-19 (dated by TCRdb to between 2020 and 2021). About the investigation overall: The collaborator samples originated in the United States, Italy and Spain and spanned the acute and convalescent phases of COVID-19. Where available, HLA class I and class II types were taken from metadata supplied by the sample provider and were not determined by assay-based typing. A freely available public database, intended as a resource for researchers studying the immune response to SARS-CoV-2, is where the repertoires were released. The prospective study material was composed of cDNA or gDNA derived from T cells, B-cell-depleted T cells, or PBMCs. Nearly every sample came with metadata listing a de-identified subject ID, COVID-19 status, age in years and sex. Deeply sampled blood TCRbeta repertoires from subjects exposed to, actively infected with, or recovered from COVID-19 were included in the dataset. Samples came from the ongoing ImmuneRACE study (first 160 participants) plus 1,254 subjects from 6 global collaborators.

Broader findings and caveats from the paper: The quantity of clinical and demographic metadata differed by source and by participant and was supplied without curation.

Collaborating institutions collected whole blood in K2EDTA tubes following their own protocols. For TCRbeta analysis, collaborators shipped samples as frozen whole blood, isolated PBMCs, or DNA extracted from either of those sample types. The immunoSEQ Assay, a bias-controlled multiplex PCR, was used to amplify TCRbeta CDR3 regions from genomic DNA. The paper's data handling went like this. The number of nucleated cells in each sample was estimated by amplification of reference gene primers within the assay. To quantify the absolute abundance of each unique TCRbeta CDR3 rearrangement, sequence reads were collapsed and filtered. Productive Simpson clonality was computed per sample as the square root of Simpson's diversity index over productive rearrangements. TCRdb carries this immuneACCESS record with in-frame sequences only. Its versions omit some clonotypes, under half of them owing to an unresolved V gene in the studies checked, with the rest unexplained. V and J calls and clone size are copied from that table; D and trimming were computed from the DNA. For this sample the table gives 130,000 or so clones, of which roughly 91% were detected only once. The top ten clonotypes cover 1.5% of the sample.

The CDR3, cysteine through phenylalanine, is 16 amino acids long. The entry retains the CDR3 DNA only, 48 bases that are in frame from base 1. The germline V gene yields SGHDN for CDR1 and FVKESK for CDR2. Trimming removed 1 base from V and 7 bases from J; the gene matches leave 13 bases unexplained. The clonotype comes from a human donor in a cohort sampled during active COVID-19. Recombination linked TRBV14 to TRBJ2-7; TRBD1 fits 7 bases in the junction. Sample: peripheral blood. For the CDR3, the sequence is CASSQGVTGKLREQYF. At the DNA level, the sequence is TGTGCCAGCAGCCAAGGGGTGACAGGGAAATTGAGGGAGCAGTACTTC. This CDR3, with the reference TRBV14 and TRBJ2-7 proteins standing in past its ends, gives the full variable domain EAGVTQFPSHSVIEKGQTVTLRCDPISGHDNLYWYRRVMGKEIKFLLHFVKESKQDESGMPNNRFLAERTGGTYSTLKVQPAELEDSGVYFCASSQGVTGKLREQYFGPGTRLTVT.